This TCR beta chain comes out of a study of T-cell memory formation after mild COVID-19. General observations from the study: Memory sampled before infection contained some responding clones, suggesting cross-reactive memory joined. Clones contracting over day 15 to 85 were CD4/CD8 balanced, with later expanders leaning CD4+.

V lost 0 bases to trimming and J lost 8 bases, with 15 bases between them. The V gene's germline CDR1 is SGHDT and CDR2 YYEEEE. This CDR3 comprises 15 residues. In regard to this clonotype: Its antigen is still unknown.

TCRdb ran MiXCR on the 5' RACE reads and lists one entry per CDR3 protein. The sample gives about 440,000 distinct CDR3 sequences, 20% of which show up once; around 8.4% is in the top ten. This TCR derives from an adult woman who had mild COVID-19 (a few samples of this study predate the infection). Cell type and time point are not known. Sequences were obtained from PBMCs or a T cell subset sorted from them (not recorded which). J is TRBJ1-5 and V is TRBV5-6; D gene ambiguous. The CDR3 here is CASSLGVLKVEPQHF. CDR3 sequence (DNA): TGTGCCAGCAGCTTGGGGGTGTTGAAAGTGGAGCCCCAGCATTTT.